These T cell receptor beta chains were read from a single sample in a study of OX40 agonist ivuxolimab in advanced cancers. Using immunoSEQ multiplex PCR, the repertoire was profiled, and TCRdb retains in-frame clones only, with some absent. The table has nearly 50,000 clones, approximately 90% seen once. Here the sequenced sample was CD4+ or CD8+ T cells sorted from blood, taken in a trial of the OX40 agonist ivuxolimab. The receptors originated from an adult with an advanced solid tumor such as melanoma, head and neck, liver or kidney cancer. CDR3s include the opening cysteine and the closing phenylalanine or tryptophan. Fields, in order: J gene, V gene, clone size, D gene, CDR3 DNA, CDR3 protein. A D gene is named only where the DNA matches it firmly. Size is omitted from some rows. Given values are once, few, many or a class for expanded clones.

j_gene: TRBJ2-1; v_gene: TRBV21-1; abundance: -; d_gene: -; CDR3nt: TGTGCCAGCAGCAGTCCGGGACAGGGATTGGGTGAGCAGTTCTTC; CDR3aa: CASSSPGQGLGEQFF
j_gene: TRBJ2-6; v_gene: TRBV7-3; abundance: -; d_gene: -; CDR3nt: TGTGCCAGCAGCCCCAGTGATGGGGCCAACGTCCTGACTTTC; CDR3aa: CASSPSDGANVLTF
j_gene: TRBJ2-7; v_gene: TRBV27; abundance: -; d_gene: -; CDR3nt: TGTGCCAGCAGTTTGACCGGGTGGAGCTCCTACGAGCAGTACTTC; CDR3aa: CASSLTGWSSYEQYF
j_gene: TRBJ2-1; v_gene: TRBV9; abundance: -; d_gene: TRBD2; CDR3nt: TGTGCCAGCAGTTCAAGCGGGGGACCTTACAATGAGCAGTTCTTC; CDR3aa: CASSSSGGPYNEQFF
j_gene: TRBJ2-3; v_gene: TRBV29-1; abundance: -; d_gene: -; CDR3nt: TGCAGCGTTGGGCCCGGGGTCGGTACGCAGTATTTT; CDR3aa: CSVGPGVGTQYF
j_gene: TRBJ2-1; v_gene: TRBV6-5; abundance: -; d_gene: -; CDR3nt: TGTGCCACCGGTAAATACAACGGGAATGAGCAGTTCTTC; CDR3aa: CATGKYNGNEQFF
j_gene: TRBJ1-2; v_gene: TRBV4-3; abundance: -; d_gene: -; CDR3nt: TGCGCCAGCAGCCAAGCCAACATGGAGGGGCTTTATGGCTACACCTTC; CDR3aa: CASSQANMEGLYGYTF
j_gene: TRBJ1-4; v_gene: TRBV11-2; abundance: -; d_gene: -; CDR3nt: TGTGCCAGCAGCTCAGGTCTCACTAATGAAAAACTGTTTTTT; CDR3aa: CASSSGLTNEKLFF
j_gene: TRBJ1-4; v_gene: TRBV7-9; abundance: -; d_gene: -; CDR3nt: TGTGCCAGCAGCCGCCCGCTTGGGTTGGATGAAAAACTGTTTTTT; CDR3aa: CASSRPLGLDEKLFF
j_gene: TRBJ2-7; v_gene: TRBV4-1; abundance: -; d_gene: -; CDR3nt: TGCGCCAGCAGCCAAGATGGCGGACCAGGGACCTACGAGCAGTACTTC; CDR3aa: CASSQDGGPGTYEQYF
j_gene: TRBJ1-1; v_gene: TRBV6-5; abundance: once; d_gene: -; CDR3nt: TGTGCCAGCAGTTACTCCGGGCCCACTGAAGCTTTCTTT; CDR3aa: CASSYSGPTEAFF